Following are 13 T cell receptor beta chains from one sample sequenced in a study of cytomegalovirus exposure and HLA in healthy donors. PCR primers comprised 60 Vbeta and 13 Jbeta primers. Sequenced by immunoSEQ multiplex PCR; TCRdb stores in-frame clones only, minus some. The sample totals roughly 57,000 clones; its top ten clones hold under 15%. Material: PBMCs. Receptors originate from a man between 18 and 35 years old in good health and CMV-seropositive.

The chain uses TRBV7-2 and TRBJ2-7, with 7 bases lining up with TRBD1. The CDR3 covers 15 residues. With V trimmed by 1 base and J by 3 bases, 6 bases remained unmatched. CDR1 and CDR2 from the germline V gene are SGHTA and FQGNSA. CDR3 protein: CASSLGGQEHYEQYF. The CDR3 bases are TGTGCCAGCAGCTTAGGAGGACAGGAACACTACGAGCAGTACTTC.

The chain has TRBV6-1 and TRBJ2-5, with D maybe TRBD1 (6 bases). The end of the DNA aligns better with TRBJ2-7, so the J call may be wrong. The CDR3 has 13 amino acids. CDR1 MNHNS and CDR2 SASEGT come from the germline V gene. This CDR3 reads CASSPGQSYEQYF. As DNA, the CDR3 is TGTGCCAGCAGTCCGGGACAATCCTACGAGCAGTACTTC.

The genes are TRBV11-1 and TRBJ2-5, with TRBD2 as a possible D gene (6 bases). The CDR3 has 14 amino acids. Germline-derived CDR1 and CDR2 are SGHAT and FQDESV (reference sequence). Trimming removed 0 bases at V and 3 bases at J, with 8 bases between. The CDR3 loop is CASSLAGLKETQYF. DNA of the CDR3: TGTGCCAGCAGCTTAGCGGGACTTAAAGAGACCCAGTACTTC. The full variable domain, with the rest looked up from reference TRBV11-1 and TRBJ2-5, is EAEVAQSPRYKITEKSQAVAFWCDPISGHATLYWYRQILGQGPELLVQFQDESVVDDSQLPKDRFSAERLKGVDSTLKIQPAELGDSAMYLCASSLAGLKETQYFGPGTRLLVL.

V usage is TRBV7-3 and J usage is TRBJ2-7; the D is unclear. This CDR3 spans 13 amino acids. The ends were cut back, 1 base at V and 3 bases at J, with 7 bases in the middle. Germline assignment: CDR1 SGHTA and CDR2 FQGTGA. CDR3 nucleotides: TGTGCCAGCAGCTTAATACCAGGCTACGAGCAGTACTTC. This encodes CASSLIPGYEQYF.

The rearrangement uses TRBV7-9 and TRBJ2-3; 7 nucleotides line up with TRBD2. Germline V lookup: CDR1 SEHNR, CDR2 FQNEAQ (reference sequence). V was clipped by 11 bases and J by 0 bases; unmatched bases: 14. The CDR3 spans 16 residues. CDR3 bases: TGTGCCCTCGGCACGACGGGAGGAGGTAGCACAGATACGCAGTATTTT. It translates to CALGTTGGGSTDTQYF.

V usage is TRBV7-6 and J usage is TRBJ2-1; unclear D gene. The CDR3 length is 12 residues. From germline, CDR1 is SGHVS and CDR2 FNYEAQ. Trimming cost V 5 bases and J 5 bases, with 7 bases left between them. CDR3 sequence (DNA): TGTGCCAGCAGCCCCCGCGACAATGAGCAGTTCTTC. Its translation: CASSPRDNEQFF. Supplemented by reference TRBV7-6 and TRBJ2-1, the full variable domain reads GAGVSQSPRYKVTKRGQDVALRCDPISGHVSLYWYRQALGQGPEFLTYFNYEAQQDKSGLPNDRFSAERPEGSISTLTIQRTEQRDSAMYRCASSPRDNEQFFGPGTRLTVL.

V is TRBV5-8 and J is TRBJ1-5, with a weak D call TRBD1 (5 bases). The germline gives CDR1 SGHTS, CDR2 YDEGEE. The V end was cut by 3 bases, the J end by 4 bases, with 8 bases between. The CDR3 contains 13 residues. As DNA, the CDR3 is TGTGCCAGCAGCTGGAACAGGAATCAGCCCCAGCATTTT. Translating it yields CASSWNRNQPQHF.

For this clone: Other DNA sequences in the same sample also yield this CDR3. The chain joins TRBV28 to TRBJ2-3; 11 nucleotides match TRBD1. Germline loops: CDR1 MDHEN, CDR2 SYDVKM. This CDR3 is built from 14 residues. The V and J ends lost 6 bases and 1 base, in that order; junction bases with no gene match: 0. The CDR3 nucleotides read TGTGCCAGCAGGGGACAGGGGGGCACAGATACGCAGTATTTT. It codes for CASRGQGGTDTQYF.

The chain links TRBV10-2 to TRBJ2-7, with D unresolved. The V and J ends lost 4 bases and 2 bases respectively, with 6 bases between them. The CDR3 sequence is 12 residues long. Germline V lookup: CDR1 WSHSY, CDR2 SAAADI. The CDR3 reads CASSGATYEQYF. The CDR3 DNA reads as TGCGCCAGCAGTGGGGCAACCTACGAGCAGTACTTC.

The genes are TRBV28 and TRBJ2-7; tentatively, D is TRBD1 (5 bases). The CDR3 length is 12 residues. The germline V and J ends were trimmed by 5 bases and 7 bases, with 12 bases remaining between them. The V gene's germline CDR1 is MDHEN and CDR2 SYDVKM. The CDR3 is CASSPQGWEQYF. The CDR3, as DNA: TGTGCCAGCAGTCCCCAGGGTTGGGAGCAGTACTTC.

V usage is TRBV6-4 and J usage is TRBJ1-1; the match to TRBD1 covers 7 bases. The CDR3 sequence is 15 residues long. J gave up 0 bases and V 6 bases, and 7 bases lay outside the gene matches. Germline values: CDR1 MRHNA, CDR2 SNTAGT. This CDR3 is CASRIWDSMNTEAFF. The CDR3, as DNA: TGTGCCAGCAGAATTTGGGACAGCATGAACACTGAAGCTTTCTTT.

This chain joins TRBV5-8 and TRBJ1-3; D possibly corresponds to TRBD1 (6 bases). The germline V gene has CDR1 SGHTS and CDR2 YDEGEE. V lost 4 bases and J 0 bases, leaving 17 bases between the germline ends. The CDR3 has 17 residues. The DNA of the CDR3 is TGTGCCAGCAGCCTCGAGGGGGGGGCTAGCTCTGGAAACACCATATATTTT. Amino acids: CASSLEGGASSGNTIYF.

V is TRBV12-5 and J is TRBJ2-7, with 8 bases aligning to TRBD2. The CDR3 loop spans 15 amino acids. Germline V lookup: CDR1 LGHNT, CDR2 FRNRAP. V trimming: 2 bases; J trimming: 3 bases; junction bases outside the gene matches: 6. The CDR3: CASGLISGILYEQYF. The CDR3 DNA sequence: TGTGCTAGTGGTTTGATTAGCGGGATCCTCTACGAGCAGTACTTC.